A single sample gave rise to the 8 T cell receptor beta chains below, sequenced in a study of blood T cell repertoires in COVID-19. The assay was immunoSEQ multiplex PCR, and TCRdb's table has in-frame clones only and misses some. The table lists 150,000 to 200,000 clones, approximately 85% of them singletons. Sequencing was performed on PBMCs or T cells enriched from blood (not recorded which). All receptors come from a woman aged 18-29 years who had recovered from COVID-19.

This clone was recorded once. The genes are TRBV5-1 and TRBJ1-1, with D maybe TRBD1 (5 bases). CDR3 size: 14 residues. Germline V gives CDR1 SGHRS, CDR2 YFSETQ. The V and J ends lost 4 bases and 1 base respectively, with 11 bases between them. The CDR3 DNA is TGCGCCAGCAGCCCCATGACAGCGAACACTGAAGCTTTCTTT. Its protein product is CASSPMTANTEAFF.

J is TRBJ1-5 and V is TRBV28, with TRBD1 matching 9 bases. This CDR3 region has 20 residues. J gave up 0 bases and V 8 bases, and 20 bases lay outside the gene matches. The germline V gene has CDR1 MDHEN and CDR2 SYDVKM. This CDR3 is CASDPITGTGIIYSNQPQHF. The CDR3 DNA reads as TGTGCCAGCGACCCCATTACCGGGACAGGGATAATCTATAGCAATCAGCCCCAGCATTTT.

This clone was detected once. The chain has TRBV28 and TRBJ1-3, with a tentative D call TRBD1 (5 bases). Germline-derived CDR1 and CDR2 are MDHEN and SYDVKM. This CDR3 spans 17 amino acids. Trimming took off 6 bases at V and 1 base at J, with 19 bases between the two ends. CDR3 region: CASSGGGLLFSGNTIYF. DNA for the CDR3: TGTGCCAGCAGCGGGGGGGGACTCCTTTTTTCTGGAAACACCATATATTTT.

The genes are TRBV28 and TRBJ2-7; 8 positions match TRBD1. V was pared by 3 bases and J by 0 bases, with 7 bases of the junction left unmatched. The CDR3 has 16 residues. Germline V CDR1 and CDR2: MDHEN, SYDVKM. The DNA of the CDR3 is TGTGCCAGCAGTTTCGGACAGGGCTCAAGCTCCTACGAGCAGTACTTC. Amino acid sequence: CASSFGQGSSSYEQYF.

The genes are TRBV7-9 and TRBJ2-1, with 11 positions matching TRBD2. The CDR3 loop spans 16 amino acids. CDR1 is SEHNR, CDR2 FQNEAQ, per germline (reference sequence). V shed 5 bases, J shed 4 bases, and the junction held 7 bases outside the gene matches. Written as DNA, the CDR3 is TGTGCCAGCAGCGATACTCTAGCGGGGGGATACAATGAGCAGTTCTTC. It specifies CASSDTLAGGYNEQFF.

This clone appeared a few times. The chain links TRBV4-3 to TRBJ1-1; D not certain. This CDR3 is 15 amino acids long. Germline CDR1 reads LGHNA; CDR2 reads YSLEER. V was pared by 0 bases and J by 4 bases, with 12 bases between. CDR3 loop: CASSQDHEVGTEAFF. The CDR3 DNA reads as TGCGCCAGCAGCCAAGATCACGAGGTTGGCACTGAAGCTTTCTTT.

The chain has TRBV3-1 (or the pseudogene TRBV3-2) and TRBJ2-7, with D possibly being TRBD1 (5 bases). V was pared by 0 bases and J by 6 bases, with 9 bases between. Germline loops: CDR1 LGHDT, CDR2 YNNKEL (reference sequence). The CDR3 extends over 13 amino acids. CDR3 residues: CASSQDRVGEQYF. CDR3 in DNA: TGTGCCAGCAGCCAAGACAGGGTTGGCGAGCAGTACTTC.

The chain employs TRBV15 and TRBJ2-2; D unresolved. Trimming cost V 4 bases and J 6 bases, with 6 bases left between them. This CDR3 is 12 amino acids long. Germline loops: CDR1 LNHNV, CDR2 YYDKDF (reference sequence). CDR3 amino acids: CATSKPAGELFF. The CDR3 nucleotides read TGTGCCACCAGCAAGCCGGCCGGGGAGCTGTTTTTT. Based on the CDR3 plus reference TRBV15 and TRBJ2-2, the full variable domain is DAMVIQNPRYQVTQFGKPVTLSCSQTLNHNVMYWYQQKSSQAPKLLFHYYDKDFNNEADTPDNFQSRRPNTSFCFLDIRSPGLGDTAMYLCATSKPAGELFFGEGSRLTVL.